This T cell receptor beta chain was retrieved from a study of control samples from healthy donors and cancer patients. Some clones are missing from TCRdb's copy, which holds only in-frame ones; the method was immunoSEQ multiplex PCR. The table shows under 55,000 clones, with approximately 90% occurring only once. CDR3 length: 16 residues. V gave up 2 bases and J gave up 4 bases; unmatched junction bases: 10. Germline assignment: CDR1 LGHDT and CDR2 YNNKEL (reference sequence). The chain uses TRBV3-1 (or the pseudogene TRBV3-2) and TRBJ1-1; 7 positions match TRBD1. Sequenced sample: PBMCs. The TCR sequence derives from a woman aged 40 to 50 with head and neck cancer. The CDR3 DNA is TGTGCCAGCAGCCAAAATCCGACAGGGAGGGCCACTGAAGCTTTCTTT. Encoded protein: CASSQNPTGRATEAFF.